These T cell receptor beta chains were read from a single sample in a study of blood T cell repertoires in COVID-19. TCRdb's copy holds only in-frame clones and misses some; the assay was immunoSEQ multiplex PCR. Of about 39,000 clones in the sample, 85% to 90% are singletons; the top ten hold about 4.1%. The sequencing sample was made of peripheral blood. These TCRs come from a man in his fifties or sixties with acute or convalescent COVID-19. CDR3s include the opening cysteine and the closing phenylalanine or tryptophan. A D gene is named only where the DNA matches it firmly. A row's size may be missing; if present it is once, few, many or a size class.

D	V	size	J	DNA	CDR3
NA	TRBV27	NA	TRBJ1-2	TGTGCCAGCAGAGCATCCGGACACCCTGGTTGGGGCTACACCTTC	CASRASGHPGWGYTF
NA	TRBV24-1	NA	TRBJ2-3	TGTGCCACCAGTGATTCCCCGGGGCGGGACCTCACTGGTACGCAGTATTTT	CATSDSPGRDLTGTQYF
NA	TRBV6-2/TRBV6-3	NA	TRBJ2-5	TGTGCCAGCAGTCAGGGAGAGACCCAGTACTTC	CASSQGETQYF
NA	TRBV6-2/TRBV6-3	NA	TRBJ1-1	TGTGCCAGCAGTTACTCGAAATTGGAGGGGAAGAACACTGAAGCTTTCTTT	CASSYSKLEGKNTEAFF
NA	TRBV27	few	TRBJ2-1	TGTGCCACACGGTCTTGGGGCAGGGTGTCCAATGAGCAGTTCTTC	CATRSWGRVSNEQFF
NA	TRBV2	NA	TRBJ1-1	TGTGCCAGCAGTGCGGAAGTTAGCGGGGCTGAAGCTTTCTTT	CASSAEVSGAEAFF
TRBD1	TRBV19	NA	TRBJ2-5	TGTGCCAGTAGTACCCTACAACAGGGGAGAGGGCAAGAGACCCAGTACTTC	CASSTLQQGRGQETQYF
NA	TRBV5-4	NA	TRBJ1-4	TGTGCCAGCAGCCGAGGACAGTCACAAACTAATGAAAAACTGTTTTTT	CASSRGQSQTNEKLFF
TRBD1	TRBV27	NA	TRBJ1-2	TGTGCCAGCAGTTTATCTCGGACAGGGAACGGCTACACCTTC	CASSLSRTGNGYTF
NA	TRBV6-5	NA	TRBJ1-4	TGTGCCAGCAGCCGCGGACTATCCGAAAAACTGTTTTTT	CASSRGLSEKLFF
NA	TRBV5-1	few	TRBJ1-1	TGCGCCAGCAGCCGCCAGGGATCCGAGAACACTGAAGCTTTCTTT	CASSRQGSENTEAFF
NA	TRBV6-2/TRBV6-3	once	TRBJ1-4	TGTGCCAGCAGTACTGCGTATGAAAAACTGTTTTTT	CASSTAYEKLFF
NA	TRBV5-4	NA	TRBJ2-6	TGTGCCAGCAGCTTGGTCCGGGGGTCCGGGGCCAACGTCCTGACTTTC	CASSLVRGSGANVLTF
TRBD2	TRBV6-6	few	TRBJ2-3	TGTGCCAGCAGGGACGGGACTAGCGGGACAGATACGCAGTATTTT	CASRDGTSGTDTQYF
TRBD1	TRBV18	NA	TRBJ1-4	TGTGCCAGCTCACCCAGGGACAGCCTTGAAAAACTGTTTTTT	CASSPRDSLEKLFF
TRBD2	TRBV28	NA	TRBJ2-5	TGTGCCAGCAGCGGGAGGACTAGCGGGAGGGCCCGAGAGACCCAGTACTTC	CASSGRTSGRARETQYF
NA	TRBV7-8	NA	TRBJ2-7	TGTGCCAGCAGCTCAACAGGTAATGCCTACGAGCAGTACTTC	CASSSTGNAYEQYF
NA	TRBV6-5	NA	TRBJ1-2	TGTGCCAGCAGTTACGTACAGGGTGCGGTGGGGACCTTC	CASSYVQGAVGTF
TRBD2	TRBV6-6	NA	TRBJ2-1	TGTGCCAGCAGTTACGGGACTAGCGGGGGATACAATGAGCAGTTCTTC	CASSYGTSGGYNEQFF
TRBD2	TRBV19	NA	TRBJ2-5	TGTGCCCCCGAATGGGTCCAGCGGGAGGACCTGAGTGGAGAGACCCAGTACTTC	CAPEWVQREDLSGETQYF
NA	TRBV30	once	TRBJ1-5	TGTGCCTGGAGCGGGGATGGGGGCGGCAATCAGCCCCAGCATTTT	CAWSGDGGGNQPQHF
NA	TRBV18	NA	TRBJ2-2	TGTGCCAGCTCACCACCGTCGGGGGAGCTGTTTTTT	CASSPPSGELFF
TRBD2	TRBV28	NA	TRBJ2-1	TGTGCCAGCAGTGGGGACTACCCTGGGAATGAGCAGTTCTTC	CASSGDYPGNEQFF
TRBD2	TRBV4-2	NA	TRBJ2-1	TGTGCCAGCAGCCAAACCGGGACTAGCGGGGGACTCAATGAGCAGTTCTTC	CASSQTGTSGGLNEQFF
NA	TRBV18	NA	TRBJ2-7	TGTGCCAGCTCGCCGATTCCGGGACTGAACGTCTACGAGCAGTACTTC	CASSPIPGLNVYEQYF
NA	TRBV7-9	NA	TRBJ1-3	TGTGCCAGCAGCTTAGCGAGGGCGCAATCTGGAAACACCATATATTTT	CASSLARAQSGNTIYF
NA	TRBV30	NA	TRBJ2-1	TGTGCCTGGAGAGAGGGCTACAATGAGCAGTTCTTC	CAWREGYNEQFF
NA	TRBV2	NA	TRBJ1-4	TGTGCCAGCAGCGATGAAAAACTGTTTTTT	CASSDEKLFF
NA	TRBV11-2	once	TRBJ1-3	TGTGCCACGTCCGACAGGCCGATACCCTCTGGAAACACCATATATTTT	CATSDRPIPSGNTIYF
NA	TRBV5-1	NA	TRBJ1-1	TGCGCCAGCAGCTTCTGGAGTACCACTGAAGCTTTCTTT	CASSFWSTTEAFF
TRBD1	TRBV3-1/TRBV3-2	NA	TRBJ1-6	TGTGCCAGCAGCCCGGGACAGGGGACTTCACCCCTCCACTTT	CASSPGQGTSPLHF
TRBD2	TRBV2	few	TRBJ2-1	TGTGCCATCCCCTCAACTAGCGCGGACAATGAGCAGTTCTTC	CAIPSTSADNEQFF
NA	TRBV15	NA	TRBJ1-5	TGTGCCACCAGCAGAGACGGATCAGGGCGCCAGCCCCAGCATTTT	CATSRDGSGRQPQHF
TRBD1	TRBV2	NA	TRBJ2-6	TGTGCCAGCAGTAAGGACAGGGGGACGAGTGGGGCCAACGTCCTGACTTTC	CASSKDRGTSGANVLTF
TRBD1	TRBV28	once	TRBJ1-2	TGTGCCAGCAGTCCCCCTCCCCAGGGGGTACATGGCTACACCTTC	CASSPPPQGVHGYTF